Shown below are 12 T cell receptor beta chains from a single sample sequenced in a study of tumor-infiltrating lymphocytes in primary liver carcinoma. TCR beta cDNA came from approximately 0.55 ug total RNA, primed with a constant-region primer. Slightly modified ARM-PCR with three nested multiplex PCR rounds yielded TCR beta libraries. Investigators reported that the first two PCR rounds, at 10 cycles each, used TRBV1-TRBV30 forward primers with a C-beta reverse primer. TCRdb used MiXCR to reprocess the multiplex PCR reads, holding one entry per CDR3 protein. The profile shows fewer than 50,000 distinct CDR3 sequences, 60% to 80% of them singletons. The source material, about 18-33 mg of unsorted bulk tissue, was used to co-extract RNA and DNA. The sequenced sample was tumor-adjacent normal liver tissue. All receptors derive from a woman in her thirties with primary liver carcinoma and hepatitis B virus infection.

The rearrangement links TRBV10-3 to TRBJ2-7; TRBD1 matches at 7 bases. Unmatched junction bases numbered 8, after V lost 6 bases and J lost 3 bases. The CDR3 consists of 14 residues. Germline V gene data show CDR1 as ENHRY and CDR2 as SYGVKD. CDR3 residues: CAISETGTDYEQYF. For the CDR3, the DNA is TGTGCCATCAGCGAGACCGGGACAGACTACGAGCAGTACTTC.

As regards this clonotype: An end of the junction does not agree with germline; a read error may underlie this. V is TRBV6-1 and J is TRBJ1-6; D unclear. The germline gives CDR1 MNHNS, CDR2 SASEGT. The CDR3 is 14 amino acids. The CDR3 loop reads CASTVMDGNSLLHF. The CDR3 nucleotides are TGTGCCAGCACTGTCATGGACGGAAATTCACTCCTCCACTTT.

The chain combines TRBV7-9 with TRBJ2-1, with D uncertain. Germline CDR1 and CDR2: SEHNR and FQNEAQ (reference sequence). The length of the CDR3 is 13 residues. Trimming left V 8 bases short and J 6 bases short, with 14 bases between. DNA for the CDR3: TGTGCCAGCTACGGGCCCGGCGGCAATGAGCAGTTCTTC. As protein: CASYGPGGNEQFF.

This clonotype was counted at least ten times. The rearrangement joins TRBV5-1 to TRBJ2-6; the D gene is possibly TRBD1 (6 bases). The CDR3 runs to 17 residues. Trimming cost V 4 bases and J 0 bases, with 14 bases left between them. Germline V lookup: CDR1 SGHRS, CDR2 YFSETQ. The CDR3 spells CASSPGQHLSGANVLTF. The DNA for the CDR3 is TGCGCCAGCAGCCCCGGACAGCACCTCTCTGGGGCCAACGTCCTGACTTTC. Combining the CDR3 with reference TRBV5-1 and TRBJ2-6 gives the whole variable domain KAGVTQTPRYLIKTRGQQVTLSCSPISGHRSVSWYQQTPGQGLQFLFEYFSETQRNKGNFPGRFSGRQFSNSRSEMNVSTLELGDSALYLCASSPGQHLSGANVLTFGAGSRLTVL.

The chain joins TRBV6-5 to TRBJ1-5; D remains unclear. The V end lost 1 base, the J end lost 0 bases, and 13 bases lay between the germline ends. Germline V CDR1 and CDR2: MNHEY, SVGAGI. The CDR3 has 17 amino acids. CDR3 in amino acids: CASSYCPVGNSNQPQHF. In DNA form, the CDR3 reads TGTGCCAGCAGTTACTGTCCGGTCGGGAATAGCAATCAGCCCCAGCATTTT.

A few counts support this clonotype. CDR3 DNA sequence: TGTGCCAGCTGGGCAGGGGGCACTGGGACCCAGTACTTC. Encoded protein: CASWAGGTGTQYF. This sequence joins TRBV11-1 and TRBJ2-5, with 8 positions matching TRBD1. The germline gives CDR1 SGHAT, CDR2 FQDESV (reference sequence). This CDR3 has 13 amino acids. The V and J ends lost 8 bases and 7 bases, in that order; junction bases with no gene match: 9.

The rearrangement uses TRBV29-1 and TRBJ2-7, with TRBD2 matching over 7 bases. V lost 8 bases, J lost 6 bases, and 16 bases stayed unmatched. The CDR3 spans 14 residues. The germline gives CDR1 SQVTM, CDR2 ANQGSEA. The CDR3 spells CSTEGRDYPPEQYF. CDR3 coding DNA: TGCAGCACTGAAGGCCGGGACTATCCTCCCGAGCAGTACTTC.

As concerns this clonotype: One junction end does not reproduce the germline sequence, and a read error may be involved. This chain connects TRBV6-5 to TRBJ1-1; maybe TRBD1 (6 bases). The CDR3 runs 14 residues. The germline V gene has CDR1 MNHEY and CDR2 SVGAGI. CDR3 sequence: CVSSSATGDTEAFF. As DNA, the CDR3 is TGTGTCAGCAGTTCCGCGACAGGAGACACTGAAGCTTTCTTT.

V gene TRBV12-3 or TRBV12-4 combines with J gene TRBJ2-5, with D possibly TRBD2 on 5 matching bases. Between the trimmed V and J ends, which lost 2 bases and 4 bases, there was a span of 11 bases. This CDR3 comprises 14 residues. CDR3 DNA sequence: TGTGCCAGCAGTTTACTCGCTAGCCGAGAGACCCAGTACTTC. Protein product: CASSLLASRETQYF.

This clonotype has a count of ten or more. J is TRBJ1-1 and V is TRBV25-1, with D uncertain. The V end was cut by 3 bases, the J end by 4 bases, with 18 bases between. There are 16 residues in the CDR3. In germline, CDR1 is MGHDK, CDR2 SYGVNS. CDR3 loop: CASSDPTADAGTEAFF. CDR3 nucleotides: TGTGCCAGCAGTGACCCGACGGCGGACGCGGGCACTGAAGCTTTCTTT.

As regards this clonotype: Germline is not matched at one junction end, which may reflect a read error. The chain has TRBV12-3 or TRBV12-4 and TRBJ2-2, with D perhaps matching TRBD1 or TRBD2 (6 bases each). The CDR3 is 14 residues long. CDR3 bases: TGTGTCACCGGGGGCGGTTCGAACACCGGGGACCTGTTTTTT. Translated: CVTGGGSNTGDLFF.

On this clonotype itself: The germline gene is not matched at one end of the junction; a read error may be the cause. This CDR3 reads CASSQGRAGDPGELFF. The CDR3 DNA is TGTGCCAGCAGCCAAGGTAGAGCGGGAGATCCCGGGGAGCTGTTTTTT. V is TRBV4-3 and J is TRBJ2-2, with TRBD2 matching over 8 bases. This CDR3 spans 16 amino acids. Germline loops: CDR1 LGHNA, CDR2 YSLEER.